The clone carrying this TCR beta chain has just a few counts. The target antigen is unknown. The study reverse transcribed the entire isolated RNA, so it sequenced expressed TCRB transcripts. Profiled with immunoSEQ multiplex PCR; TCRdb holds only in-frame clones, not every one. Of 860,000 or so clones in the sample, 17% were seen once. This sample is drawn from a study of beta chain features in type 1 diabetes. Study results and limitations: VDJ junctions sequenced from type 1 diabetes patients showed fewer insertions and more deletions.

The sequence came from a woman aged 18-35 years in good health. Sequenced material: naive CD4+ T cells from blood.

The CDR3 spells CASCRESYNEQFF. For the CDR3, the DNA is TGTGCCAGCTGCCGGGAGTCATACAATGAGCAGTTCTTC. The rearrangement joins TRBV28 to TRBJ2-1; D is possibly TRBD2 (6 bases). Trimming removed 8 bases from V and 4 bases from J, with 12 bases in between. The CDR3 extends over 13 amino acids. The germline V gene has CDR1 MDHEN and CDR2 SYDVKM.